The 6 T cell receptor beta chains below were found in one sample sequenced in a study of beta chain features in type 1 diabetes. Study-wide results and caveats: Type 1 diabetes patients had moderately but significantly shorter TCRB CDR3s in all four CD4+ subsets.

What was sequenced were expressed TCRB transcripts, since all of the isolated RNA had been reverse transcribed. Data came from immunoSEQ multiplex PCR; TCRdb stores just in-frame clones and leaves some out. The profile covers about 230,000 clones, with around 16% appearing a single time and about 0.085% taken by the ten largest. Antigens for these TCRs are unknown. The sample was naive CD4+ T cells from blood. The receptors were gathered from a man younger than 40 with type 1 diabetes.

This chain joins TRBV4-3 and TRBJ1-2; a possible D gene is TRBD1 (5 bases). Trimming removed 3 bases from V and 6 bases from J, with 11 bases in between. The CDR3 is 13 amino acids. The germline CDR1 and CDR2 sequences are LGHNA and YSLEER. This chain's CDR3 is CASSQIQGNGYTF. As DNA, the CDR3 is TGCGCCAGCAGCCAGATTCAGGGAAATGGCTACACCTTC.

This clone has more than one count but fewer than ten. Other nucleotide sequences in the sample specify the same CDR3. J is TRBJ2-3 and V is TRBV7-9, with D unresolved. Germline CDR1 and CDR2: SEHNR and FQNEAQ (reference sequence). V gave up 5 bases and J gave up 0 bases, with 3 bases separating them. The CDR3 runs 12 residues. CDR3 DNA sequence: TGTGCCAGCAGCCAAAGCACAGATACGCAGTATTTT. Translating gives CASSQSTDTQYF.

V is TRBV20-1 and J is TRBJ1-1; no definite D call. CDR3 length: 11 residues. The V gene lost 1 base and the J gene lost 10 bases, with 10 bases spanning the gap. Germline V gene sequence: CDR1 DFQATT, CDR2 SNEGSKA (reference sequence). The CDR3 region has the DNA TGCAGTGCTAGAGGGTTCGTCGGAGCTTTCTTT. Amino acids: CSARGFVGAFF.

In its sample, this clone was seen a few times. This rearrangement joins TRBV18 to TRBJ2-1; TRBD2 agrees at 11 bases. V lost 5 bases, J lost 4 bases, and 4 bases stayed unmatched. The CDR3 runs 15 residues. CDR1 and CDR2 from the germline V gene are KGHSH and LQKENI. The chain's CDR3 is CASSDGLAGYNEQFF. The CDR3 coding sequence is TGTGCCAGCTCAGACGGACTAGCGGGTTACAATGAGCAGTTCTTC. Drawing the rest from reference TRBV18 and TRBJ2-1, the complete variable domain is NAGVMQNPRHLVRRRGQEARLRCSPMKGHSHVYWYRQLPEEGLKFMVYLQKENIIDESGMPKERFSAEFPKEGPSILRIQQVVRGDSAAYFCASSDGLAGYNEQFFGPGTRLTVL.

The chain employs TRBV20-1 and TRBJ2-4; D gene unclear. The germline gives CDR1 DFQATT, CDR2 SNEGSKA (reference sequence). The ends were cut back, 5 bases at V and 5 bases at J, with 4 bases in the middle. This CDR3 is 10 amino acids long. CDR3 residues: CSALENIQYF. CDR3 coding DNA: TGCAGTGCTTTGGAAAACATTCAGTACTTC.

A few counts support this clone. The J gene is TRBJ2-5, the V gene TRBV7-2; either TRBD1 or TRBD2 may fit D (6 bases each). This CDR3 spans 14 amino acids. With 2 bases removed from V and 5 bases from J, the gap between germline ends came to 12 bases. Germline assignment: CDR1 SGHTA and CDR2 FQGNSA. CDR3 sequence (DNA): TGTGCCAGCAGCTTACCAGGGGCGGGGGAGACCCAGTACTTC. Its translation: CASSLPGAGETQYF.